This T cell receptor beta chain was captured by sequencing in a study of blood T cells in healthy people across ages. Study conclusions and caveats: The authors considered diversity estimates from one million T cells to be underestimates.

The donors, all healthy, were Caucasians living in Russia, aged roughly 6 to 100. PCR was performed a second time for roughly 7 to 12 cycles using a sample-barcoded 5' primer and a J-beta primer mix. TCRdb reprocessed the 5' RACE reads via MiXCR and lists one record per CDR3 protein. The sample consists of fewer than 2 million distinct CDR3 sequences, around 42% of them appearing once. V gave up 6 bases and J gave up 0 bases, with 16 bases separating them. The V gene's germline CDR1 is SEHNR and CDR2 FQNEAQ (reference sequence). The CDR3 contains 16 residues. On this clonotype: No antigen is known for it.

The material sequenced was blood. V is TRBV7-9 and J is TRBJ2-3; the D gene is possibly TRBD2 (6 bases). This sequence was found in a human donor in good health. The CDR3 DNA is TGTGCCAGCAGTCTCCTCGCGGGGTTTAGCACAGATACGCAGTATTTT. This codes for CASSLLAGFSTDTQYF.